The clone carrying this TCR beta chain came up many times. This sample is drawn from a study of T cells after yellow fever vaccination. TCRdb re-called the 5' RACE reads with MiXCR, one entry per CDR3 protein. This table has 100,000 to 150,000 distinct CDR3 sequences, 7.2% appearing once. This receptor was taken from a man aged 18 to 30 who received the YFV17D yellow fever vaccine. The material sequenced was CD4+ T cells sorted from PBMCs, taken roughly 47 days after the first yellow fever vaccination.

CDR3 protein: CASSLVTQAGGYTF. The CDR3 nucleotides read TGTGCCAGCAGCTTAGTCACACAGGCCGGTGGCTACACCTTC. The V gene is TRBV7-8, the J gene TRBJ1-2; a weak D match, TRBD1 (5 bases). Trimming left V 1 base short and J 7 bases short, with 13 bases between. CDR1 is SGHVS and CDR2 is FQNEAQ in the germline V gene. The CDR3 extends over 14 amino acids.